A single T cell receptor beta chain is shown here with its context. Seattle-derived patients entered the study during active infection and were followed longitudinally. As handled by the study authors: Counts of nucleated cells, estimated from reference gene primer amplification, were obtained. Using immunoSEQ multiplex PCR, the repertoire was profiled, and TCRdb retains in-frame clones only, with some absent. V and J calls and clone size come straight from that table; D and trimming were deduced from the DNA. The table has around 150,000 clones, 82% seen once. These data are taken from a study of blood T cell repertoires in COVID-19. Looking at the study overall: Spain, Italy and the United States supplied samples that represented acute and convalescent COVID-19. T cells, B-cell-depleted T cells, or PBMCs provided the cDNA or gDNA that served as material.

This CDR3 region has 16 residues. V lost 0 bases and J lost 4, with 16 bases in between. In germline, CDR1 is SGHDT, CDR2 YYEEEE. Input material: peripheral blood. The receptor's source is a woman aged 35 to 49 with COVID-19, enrolled during active disease. This chain uses TRBV5-6 with TRBJ1-2; D is uncertain. CDR3 nucleotides: TGTGCCAGCAGCTTGGCCTCGATATGGGCCCGCTATGGCTACACCTTC. Translated, it gives CASSLASIWARYGYTF.